This paragraph reports one TCR beta chain. This record comes from a study of Ad26.COV2.S vaccination and SARS-CoV-2 variants. Produced via immunoSEQ multiplex PCR; TCRdb's table is partial and in-frame only. The sample carries a few hundred thousand clones, 85% to 90% recorded once. The length of the CDR3 is 12 residues. V lost 5 bases to trimming and J lost 14 bases, with 15 bases between them. Germline V lookup: CDR1 MDHEN, CDR2 SYDVKM. Stated treatment: over 15 received Ad26.COV2.S at low or high dose, single or two shots; a few received placebo; per-sample allocation not given. Day 63 after the first injection of vaccine or placebo was the sampling time.

This TCR derives from a person between 18 and 65 years old who received the Ad26.COV2.S COVID-19 vaccine or a placebo. The source was peripheral blood, collected in a trial of Ad26.COV2.S vaccine versus placebo. This rearrangement joins TRBV28 to TRBJ1-4; D is ambiguous. CDR3 nucleotide sequence: TGTGCCAGCAGTCCTTCAAGCAGAAGGCTGTTTTTT. Amino acid sequence: CASSPSSRRLFF.